These 8 T cell receptor beta chains originate from one sample sequenced in a study of naive and memory T cell subsets. Both TRBC1 and TRBC2 were covered by a beta constant-region primer of two equimolar oligonucleotides. In TCRdb, the UMI-ligation and nested PCR reads were re-called with MiXCR into one record per CDR3 protein. The data hold 130,000 to 150,000 distinct CDR3 sequences, with 15% to 20% observed a single time. The sequenced material came from naive CD4+ T cells from blood. Receptors originate from a human donor in good health.

The CDR3 DNA sequence: TGCAGTGCTAGGCCGGGACAGGGGGCGGAAAAACTGTTTTTT. Translating gives CSARPGQGAEKLFF. This chain links TRBV20-1 with TRBJ1-4, with 12 nucleotides matching TRBD1. Germline trimming cut 3 bases from V and 8 bases from J; bases unmatched to any gene: 4. The CDR3 is made up of 14 amino acids. Germline assignment: CDR1 DFQATT and CDR2 SNEGSKA (reference sequence).

The genes are TRBV20-1 and TRBJ2-2; 8 nucleotides align to TRBD2. There are 15 residues in the CDR3. Looked up from germline, CDR1 is DFQATT and CDR2 is SNEGSKA (reference sequence). The V gene end was trimmed by 2 bases and the J gene end by 4 bases; junction bases not matched to a gene: 6. CDR3 DNA: TGCAGTGCTAGATCAGCGGGAGTGGTCACCGGGGAGCTGTTTTTT. Translated: CSARSAGVVTGELFF.

This clonotype was picked up a small number of times. The chain links TRBV28 to TRBJ1-5; D not resolved. The germline V and J ends were trimmed by 4 bases and 4 bases, with 14 bases remaining between them. CDR1 is MDHEN and CDR2 is SYDVKM in the germline V gene. This CDR3 spans 15 amino acids. As DNA, the CDR3 is TGTGCCAGCAGTTCACCGACGGTACTGAATCAGCCCCAGCATTTT. Protein sequence: CASSSPTVLNQPQHF.

There are many counts of this clonotype. J is TRBJ2-1 and V is TRBV18; D remains unclear. Trimming removed 6 bases at V and 6 bases at J, with 12 bases between. Germline V CDR1 and CDR2: KGHSH, LQKENI. This CDR3 contains 13 residues. DNA of the CDR3: TGTGCCAGCTCGAAGACTGGGATCAATGAGCAGTTCTTC. It specifies CASSKTGINEQFF.

The chain employs TRBV28 and TRBJ2-6; D possibly corresponds to TRBD1 (5 bases). With 6 bases removed from V and 0 bases from J, the gap between germline ends came to 9 bases. CDR3 length equals 15 residues. Germline-derived CDR1 and CDR2 are MDHEN and SYDVKM. For the CDR3, the DNA is TGTGCCAGCAGACGAACAGGCTCTGGGGCCAACGTCCTGACTTTC. Translating it yields CASRRTGSGANVLTF.

This chain uses TRBV19 with TRBJ2-6; unclear D gene. CDR1 is LNHDA, CDR2 SQIVND, per germline (reference sequence). Trimming took 4 bases from V and 12 from J, leaving 7 bases between them. The CDR3 covers 11 residues. CDR3 loop: CASSTVGVLTF. In DNA, the CDR3 is TGTGCCAGTAGTACCGTAGGCGTCCTGACTTTC.

This chain connects TRBV27 to TRBJ1-2, with 10 bases lining up with TRBD1. This CDR3 is 13 amino acids long. The germline gives CDR1 MNHEY, CDR2 SMNVEV (reference sequence). Losses at the gene ends were 6 bases for V and 6 bases for J; bases not matched to a gene: 4. CDR3 nucleotides: TGTGCCAGCAGCAGGGACAGGGGCGATGGCTACACCTTC. Protein product: CASSRDRGDGYTF.

V is TRBV20-1 and J is TRBJ2-3, with 8 bases aligning to TRBD2. The CDR3 covers 15 residues. Germline V gives CDR1 DFQATT, CDR2 SNEGSKA (reference sequence). Trimming took 5 bases from V and 4 from J; bases not matched to a gene: 11. This CDR3 reads CSAPVVAGSPDTQYF. The CDR3 DNA reads as TGCAGTGCTCCCGTGGTAGCGGGAAGCCCAGATACGCAGTATTTT.